This TCR beta chain was identified in a study of blood T cells in healthy people across ages. CDR1 is SGDLS and CDR2 is YYNGEE in the germline V gene. V was cut by 0 bases and J by 4 bases, with 5 bases left in between. The CDR3 has 12 amino acids. The authors ran a second PCR of 7 to 11 cycles using a sample-barcoded 5' primer and a J-beta primer mix. A single record per CDR3 protein comes from TCRdb applying MiXCR to the 5' RACE reads. The profile shows 550,000 to 750,000 distinct CDR3 sequences, approximately 21% of them singletons. The gene calls are TRBV9 and TRBJ2-7, with unresolved D. This clonotype originated in a man between 70 and 80 years old in good health. Sequenced input: blood. The CDR3 region has the DNA TGTGCCAGCAGCGTAGAGAGTTACGAGCAGTACTTC. This translates into CASSVESYEQYF.